Below, 10 T cell receptor beta chains from the same sample are listed, as sequenced in a study of T cell clonality in common variable immunodeficiency. Study-level results: Reportedly, TCR beta sequences from common variable immunodeficiency showed fewer deletions and N-nucleotide insertions.

Produced via immunoSEQ multiplex PCR; TCRdb's table is partial and in-frame only. The profile covers under 35,000 clones, none occurring a single time. No antigen has been assigned to these receptors. Sequences were obtained from peripheral blood mononuclear cells. These receptors all come from a human donor with common variable immunodeficiency.

This clone was detected ten times or more. The DNA ends 3 residues before the CDR3 does, and the rest of the CDR3 is filled in from the germline J gene. J is TRBJ2-3 and V is TRBV29-1; no firm D call. CDR1 and CDR2 from the germline V gene are SQVTM and ANQGSEA. The CDR3 has 12 amino acids. V lost 2 bases and J 6 bases, leaving 9 bases between the germline ends. CDR3 amino acids: CSVETRGDTQYF. The part of the CDR3 DNA that was read is TGCAGCGTTGAAACTCGCGGTGATACG.

This clone came up many times. Coverage ceases 3 residues before the CDR3 finishes, and the germline J gene fills in the end. The V call is TRBV6-1, the J call TRBJ1-2; no firm D call. CDR3 size: 13 residues. Germline V gives CDR1 MNHNS, CDR2 SASEGT. V lost 4 bases and J lost 4, with 10 bases in between. The part of the CDR3 DNA that was read is TGTGCCAGCAGTGGATTCGACACCTATGGC. The encoded protein is CASSGFDTYG. The full CDR3 sequence reads CASSGFDTYGYTF.

As concerns this clone: The read ends 3 residues shy of where the CDR3 ends; the end is completed using the germline J gene. This chain uses TRBV20-1 with TRBJ2-1; D is perhaps TRBD2 (7 bases). Germline values: CDR1 DFQATT, CDR2 SNEGSKA (reference sequence). The CDR3 contains 15 residues. V lost 6 bases, J lost 0 bases, and 15 bases lay in between. This chain's CDR3 is CSAPEGGSSYNEQFF. The sequenced part of the CDR3 DNA is TGCAGTGCCCCCGAGGGGGGGAGCTCCTACAATGAG.

The table lists this clone with many counts. The CDR3 end falls 3 residues outside the read, so it is completed with the germline J gene. The chain couples TRBV7-8 to TRBJ2-3; 9 bases match TRBD2. The CDR3 length is 17 residues. V dropped 1 base and J dropped 7; count of bases not matched to a gene: 12. Germline V gene sequence: CDR1 SGHVS, CDR2 FQNEAQ. CDR3 loop: CASSLVIGLALLNTQYF. Incomplete CDR3 DNA: TGTGCCAGCAGCTTAGTGATCGGACTAGCGCTCCTGAATACG. Filled out from reference TRBV7-8 and TRBJ2-3, the complete variable domain reads GAGVSQSPRYKVAKRGQDVALRCDPISGHVSLFWYQQALGQGPEFLTYFQNEAQLDKSGLPSDRFFAERPEGSVSTLKIQRTQQEDSAVYLCASSLVIGLALLNTQYFGPGTRLTVL.

Ten or more counts support this clone. The read comes to an end 3 residues before the CDR3 does, leaving the germline J gene to fill in the end. V and J are TRBV5-1 and TRBJ2-7; D uncertain. Germline CDR1 SGHRS, CDR2 YFSETQ. This CDR3 contains 15 residues. Trimming pared 0 bases from V and 6 bases from J, leaving 16 bases between. The CDR3 spells CASSLDSVPSPEQYF. Partial CDR3 DNA: TGCGCCAGCAGCTTGGACAGTGTCCCCTCTCCCGAG. Complete variable domain (other parts from reference TRBV5-1 and TRBJ2-7): KAGVTQTPRYLIKTRGQQVTLSCSPISGHRSVSWYQQTPGQGLQFLFEYFSETQRNKGNFPGRFSGRQFSNSRSEMNVSTLELGDSALYLCASSLDSVPSPEQYFGPGTRLTVT.

There are a few counts of this clone. The read stops 3 residues short of the end of the CDR3; the missing end is completed from the germline J gene. The chain joins TRBV7-9 to TRBJ1-1; unclear D gene. Germline V gives CDR1 SEHNR, CDR2 FQNEAQ (reference sequence). This CDR3 is 13 amino acids long. V lost 3 bases and J 7 bases, leaving 12 bases between the germline ends. CDR3 protein: CASSFSQYFEAFF. The part of the CDR3 DNA that was read is TGTGCCAGCAGCTTTTCCCAGTATTTTGAA.

With respect to this clone: The observed sequence ends 3 residues before the CDR3 terminus, with the missing tail filled in from the germline J gene. The chain has TRBV30 and TRBJ2-2, with TRBD1 matching over 7 bases. There are 16 residues in the CDR3. The V gene end was trimmed by 1 base and the J gene end by 5 bases; junction bases not matched to a gene: 10. Germline V lookup: CDR1 GTSNPN, CDR2 SVGIG (reference sequence). The CDR3 region is CAWSDDRVGFTGELFF. The DNA read from the CDR3 is TGTGCCTGGAGTGACGACAGGGTCGGATTTACCGGGGAG.

This clone occurred many times. With the read ending 3 residues before the CDR3 end, the germline J gene is used to fill in that end. This chain links TRBV19 with TRBJ2-3, with D maybe TRBD1 (7 bases). The V end lost 3 bases, the J end lost 0 bases, and 13 bases lay between the germline ends. Germline CDR1 LNHDA, CDR2 SQIVND (reference sequence). The CDR3 runs 16 residues. The CDR3 here is CASSMWQGGSTDTQYF. The covered CDR3 bases are TGTGCCAGTAGTATGTGGCAGGGGGGAAGCACAGATACG.

This clone was picked up a small number of times. The read stops 3 residues short of the end of the CDR3; the missing end is completed from the germline J gene. This rearrangement joins TRBV20-1 to TRBJ1-1; 8 nucleotides agree with TRBD1. Germline V gene sequence: CDR1 DFQATT, CDR2 SNEGSKA (reference sequence). This CDR3 contains 14 residues. Germline trimming cut 3 bases from V and 4 bases from J; bases unmatched to any gene: 7. Incomplete CDR3 DNA: TGCAGTGCTAGCTCCAGGGGGCAGACCACTGAA. It codes for CSASSRGQTTE. The full CDR3 sequence reads CSASSRGQTTEAFF.

The CDR3 spells CASSPGTSGGSGETQYF. The CDR3 DNA, read in part, is TGTGCCAGCAGCCCCGGGACTAGCGGGGGATCGGGGGAGACC. The chain combines TRBV2 with TRBJ2-5; 14 bases align to TRBD2. Coverage ceases 3 residues before the CDR3 finishes, and the germline J gene fills in the end. The trim removed 6 bases at V and 5 bases at J, leaving 11 bases unmatched. CDR1 SNHLY and CDR2 FYNNEI come from the germline V gene. This CDR3 has 17 residues.